The rows below give T cell receptor beta chains drawn from one sample of a study of T-cell reconstitution after alpha-beta-depleted transplantation in children. Using its own MiXCR run on the PCR reads, TCRdb lists one record per CDR3 protein. Altogether some 400,000 distinct CDR3 sequences are present, about a fifth being singletons, with the ten largest covering 3.8%. Sequencing used PBMCs from the stem cell graft donor, obtained from the stem cell graft. The receptors stem from a human donor who donated a stem cell graft to a child with acute myeloid leukemia. The CDR3 runs from the conserved cysteine through the conserved F or W. The D gene is left open where the match is weak. Expanded clones are given a class, and other clones once, few, many or no size at all.

TRBJ2-1 | - | TRBV9 | many | TGTGCCAGCGGTGAAGGGGGGGATGAGCAGTTCTTC | CASGEGGDEQFF
TRBJ2-6 | - | TRBV10-3 | few | TGTGCCATCAGCGGGGATACGACAGGGGCCAACGTCCTGACTTTC | CAISGDTTGANVLTF
TRBJ1-2 | - | TRBV4-1 | few | TGCGCCAGCAGCCAAGAAGTCTCCCATGGCTACACCTTC | CASSQEVSHGYTF
TRBJ1-4 | - | TRBV5-1 | few | TGCGCCAGCAGCCCGGGTTCTACAACTAATGAAAAACTGTTTTTT | CASSPGSTTNEKLFF
TRBJ2-7 | TRBD2 | TRBV28 | many | TGTGCCAGCAGTCCTAGCGGGACCACCTACGAGCAGTACTTC | CASSPSGTTYEQYF
TRBJ2-5 | - | TRBV29-1 | many | TGCAGCGTTGGGGGCAGGGTTATCGAGACCCAGTACTTC | CSVGGRVIETQYF
TRBJ2-1 | TRBD2 | TRBV29-1 | many | TGCAGCGTTGAGATTAGCGGGAGCGATGAGCAGTTCTTC | CSVEISGSDEQFF
TRBJ2-7 | TRBD2 | TRBV12-3/TRBV12-4 | few | TGTGCCACCGGGCGGGAGTGGAGAGAGCAGTACTTC | CATGREWREQYF
TRBJ2-1 | TRBD2 | TRBV20-1 | few | TGCAGTGCTAGAGAGTTACCTAGCGGGAGTAGCAATGAGCAGTTCTTC | CSARELPSGSSNEQFF
TRBJ2-1 | - | TRBV7-9 | - | TGTGCCAGCAGCTTAGGTCTGCGGGACTCCTACAATGAGCAGTTCTTC | CASSLGLRDSYNEQFF
TRBJ2-7 | TRBD2 | TRBV5-1 | - | TGCGCCAGCAGCTTGGCATCCGGGACTAGCGGAACCTACGAGCAGTACTTC | CASSLASGTSGTYEQYF
TRBJ2-3 | - | TRBV20-1 | few | TGCAGTCCCTCTACCCTAAGCACAGATACGCAGTATTTT | CSPSTLSTDTQYF
TRBJ2-3 | TRBD2 | TRBV20-1 | few | TGCAGTGCCCCAATGCCCACTAGCGGGAGGGCCGTTGTGACAGATACGCAGTATTTT | CSAPMPTSGRAVVTDTQYF
TRBJ2-7 | - | TRBV5-1 | few | TGCGCCAGCAGCTTCACCGAAAGTCGCGGGACATCCTACGAGCAGTACTTC | CASSFTESRGTSYEQYF
TRBJ2-7 | - | TRBV7-9 | many | TGTGCCAGCAGCGACTCGAGGGAATACGAGCAGTACTTC | CASSDSREYEQYF
TRBJ2-2 | - | TRBV12-3/TRBV12-4 | - | TGTGCCAGCAGACCGGGGGACAGATACACCGGGGAGCTGTTTTTT | CASRPGDRYTGELFF
TRBJ2-7 | - | TRBV4-1 | - | TGCGCCAGCAGCCAGCGGACAGATACTTACGAGCAGTACTTC | CASSQRTDTYEQYF
TRBJ2-2 | - | TRBV2 | many | TGTGCCAGCAGGGGGGTAGCGCCTACCGGGGAGCTGTTTTTT | CASRGVAPTGELFF
TRBJ2-3 | - | TRBV7-2 | - | TGTGCCAGCAGCCCCGGTCGGGGGACAGATACGCAGTATTTT | CASSPGRGTDTQYF
TRBJ1-5 | TRBD1 | TRBV20-1 | few | TGCAGTGCTGGATGGGACAGGGGGATCGGCAATCAGCCCCAGCATTTT | CSAGWDRGIGNQPQHF
TRBJ1-1 | - | TRBV7-9 | few | TGTGCCACCGGACACCAGAACACTGAAGCTTTCTTT | CATGHQNTEAFF
TRBJ1-5 | - | TRBV7-8 | many | TGTGCCTCGAGATTGGGCGCGGGCAATCAGCCCCAGCATTTT | CASRLGAGNQPQHF
TRBJ2-6 | - | TRBV29-1 | many | TGCAGCGTTAGCCTCTCTGGGGCCAACGTCCTGACTTTC | CSVSLSGANVLTF
TRBJ2-1 | - | TRBV10-1 | - | TGCGCCAGCAGTGAGTCGGGGAGTAAGTACAATGAGCAGTTCTTC | CASSESGSKYNEQFF
TRBJ2-7 | TRBD2 | TRBV12-3/TRBV12-4 | - | TGTGCCAGCGGACTAGCGGGAGCAAACTACGAGCAGTACTTC | CASGLAGANYEQYF
TRBJ2-7 | - | TRBV29-1 | - | TGCAGCGTCCCCGGCCTGGGGTACGAGCAGTACTTC | CSVPGLGYEQYF
TRBJ2-7 | - | TRBV20-1 | - | TGCAGTGCACAGAAAACGGGCCACCGCGGGAACGAGCAGTACTTC | CSAQKTGHRGNEQYF
TRBJ1-5 | - | TRBV6-5 | many | TGTGCCAGCAGACTACGACGGGACCTCGATCAGCCCCAGCATTTT | CASRLRRDLDQPQHF